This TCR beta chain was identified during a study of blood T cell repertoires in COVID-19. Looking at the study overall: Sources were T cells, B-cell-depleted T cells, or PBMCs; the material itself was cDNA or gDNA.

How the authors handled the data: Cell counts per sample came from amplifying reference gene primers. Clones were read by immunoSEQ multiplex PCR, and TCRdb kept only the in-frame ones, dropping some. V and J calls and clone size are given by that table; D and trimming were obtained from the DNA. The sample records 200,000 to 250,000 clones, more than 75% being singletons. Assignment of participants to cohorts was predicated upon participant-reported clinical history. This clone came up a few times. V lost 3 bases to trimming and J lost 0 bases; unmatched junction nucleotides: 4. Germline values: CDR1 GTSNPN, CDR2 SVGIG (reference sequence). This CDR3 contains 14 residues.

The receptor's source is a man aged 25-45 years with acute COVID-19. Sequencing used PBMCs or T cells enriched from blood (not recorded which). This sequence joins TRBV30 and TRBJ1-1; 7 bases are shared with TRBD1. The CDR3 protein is CAWRAGGMNTEAFF. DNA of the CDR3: TGTGCCTGGAGAGCAGGGGGAATGAACACTGAAGCTTTCTTT. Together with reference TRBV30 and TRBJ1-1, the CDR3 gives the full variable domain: SQTIHQWPATLVQPVGSPLSLECTVEGTSNPNLYWYRQAAGRGLQLLFYSVGIGQISSEVPQNLSASRPQDRQFILSSKKLLLSDSGFYLCAWRAGGMNTEAFFGQGTRLTVV.